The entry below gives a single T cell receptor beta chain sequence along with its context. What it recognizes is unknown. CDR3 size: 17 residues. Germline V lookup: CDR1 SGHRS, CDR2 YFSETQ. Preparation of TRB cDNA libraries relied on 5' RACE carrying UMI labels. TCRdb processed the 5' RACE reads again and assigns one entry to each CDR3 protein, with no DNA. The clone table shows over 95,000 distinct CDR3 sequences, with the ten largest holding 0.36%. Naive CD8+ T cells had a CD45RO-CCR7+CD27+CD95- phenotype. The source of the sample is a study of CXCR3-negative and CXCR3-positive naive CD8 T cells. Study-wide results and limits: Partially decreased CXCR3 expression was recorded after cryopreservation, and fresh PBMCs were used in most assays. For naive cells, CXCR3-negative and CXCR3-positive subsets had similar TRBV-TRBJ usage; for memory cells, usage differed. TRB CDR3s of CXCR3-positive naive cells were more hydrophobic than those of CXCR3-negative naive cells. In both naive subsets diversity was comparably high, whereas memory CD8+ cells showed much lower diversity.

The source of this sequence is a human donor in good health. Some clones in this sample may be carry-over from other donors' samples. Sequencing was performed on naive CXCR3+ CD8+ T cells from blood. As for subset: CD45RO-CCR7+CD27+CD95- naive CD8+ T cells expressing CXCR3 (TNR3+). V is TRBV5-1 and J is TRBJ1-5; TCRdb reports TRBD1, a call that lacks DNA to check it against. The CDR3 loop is CASSLLPGQVSNQPQHF.